This T cell receptor beta chain was identified in a study of blood T cell repertoires in COVID-19. At the level of the study: Both acute and convalescent COVID-19 samples were obtained from the United States, Italy and Spain. PBMCs, B-cell-depleted T cells, or T cells were the source of the cDNA or gDNA that made up the material.

Source study methods: Reference gene primers were amplified, and this amplification served to estimate nucleated cell counts. TCRdb's copy holds only in-frame clones and misses some; the assay was immunoSEQ multiplex PCR. D and trimming come from the DNA, and the V and J calls and clone size come from that table. The top ten hold about 8.6% of the sample, which has some 150,000 clones, roughly 80% seen once. V shed 6 bases and J 6 bases; nucleotides not matched to a gene: 15. This CDR3 region has 17 residues. CDR1 is LGHDT, CDR2 YNNKEL, per germline (reference sequence). The rearrangement joins TRBV3-1 (or the pseudogene TRBV3-2) to TRBJ2-4; TRBD2 agrees at 9 bases. Sequencing used peripheral blood. The receptor's source is a man aged 50-59 years with active or convalescent COVID-19. The CDR3 sequence is CASRKRPLELAGNIQYF. The DNA of the CDR3 is TGTGCCAGCAGAAAAAGGCCCCTTGAACTAGCGGGAAACATTCAGTACTTC.